This T cell receptor (beta chain) is drawn from a study of T-cell memory formation after mild COVID-19. At the level of the study: Largely, TCR clusters stayed within a single donor.

Trimming cost V 0 bases and J 2 bases, with 11 bases left between them. The CDR3 is 15 residues long. CDR1 LGHDT and CDR2 YNNKEL come from the germline V gene (reference sequence). TCRdb re-derived calls from the 5' RACE reads in MiXCR, one entry per CDR3 protein. The sample lists 550,000 to 650,000 distinct CDR3 sequences, roughly 17% occurring once. This clonotype was detected only a few times. Its antigen is unknown. Points from the study as a whole: Researchers found some responding clones in pre-infection memory, a sign that cross-reactive memory joined.

This sequence joins TRBV3-1 and TRBJ2-7; D not resolved. The sample consisted of PBMCs or a T cell subset sorted from them (not recorded which). The sequence derives from an adult woman who had mild COVID-19 (a few samples of this study predate the infection). Cell type and time point are not known. The CDR3 DNA is TGTGCCAGCAGCCAAGATACCTCCCGACCCTACGAGCAGTACTTC. Its protein product is CASSQDTSRPYEQYF.